This note documents a single T cell receptor beta chain sequence. Trimming removed 1 base from V and 0 bases from J; junction bases left unmatched: 10. Germline values: CDR1 MGHRA, CDR2 YSYEKL. The CDR3 totals 18 residues. These data belong to a study of blood T cell repertoires in COVID-19. Study processing details: Estimated nucleated cell counts came from reference gene primer amplification. Using immunoSEQ multiplex PCR, the repertoire was profiled, and TCRdb retains in-frame clones only, with some absent. V and J calls plus clone size are reproduced from that table; the DNA served to infer D and trimming. Of fewer than 250,000 clones in the sample, over 80% were seen once.

The source is a woman in her sixties or seventies with active or convalescent COVID-19. The genes are TRBV4-1 and TRBJ2-7; 9 nucleotides match TRBD1. Sequencing was done on a sample of peripheral blood. As DNA, the CDR3 is TGCGCCAGCAGCCAAGCCCAGGGGGGACAGGGATACTCCTACGAGCAGTACTTC. Translating gives CASSQAQGGQGYSYEQYF.